Each of the 16 T cell receptor beta chains below was sequenced from the same sample in a study of OX40 agonist ivuxolimab in advanced cancers. Data came from immunoSEQ multiplex PCR; TCRdb stores just in-frame clones and leaves some out. The data show some 57,000 clones, with about four fifths seen just once and 0.4% to 0.55% held by the top ten. Material: CD4+ or CD8+ T cells sorted from blood, obtained in a trial of the OX40 agonist ivuxolimab. These receptor sequences come from an adult with an advanced solid tumor such as melanoma, head and neck, liver or kidney cancer.

This clone occurred once. This chain links TRBV18 with TRBJ2-3; 13 positions agree with TRBD2. With 1 base clipped from V and 7 bases from J, the junction kept 11 bases outside the gene matches. In germline, CDR1 is KGHSH, CDR2 LQKENI. The CDR3 is made up of 18 amino acids. The CDR3 coding sequence is TGTGCCAGCTCACCACTGGCGGCCGGACTAGCGGGAGTCAATACGCAGTATTTT. Translation: CASSPLAAGLAGVNTQYF.

The gene calls are TRBV7-2 and TRBJ2-1; no reliable D call. The CDR3 totals 12 residues. The V end lost 5 bases, the J end lost 3 bases, and 5 bases lay between the germline ends. CDR1 is SGHTA and CDR2 is FQGNSA in the germline V gene. CDR3 protein: CASSQNYNEQFF. CDR3 bases: TGTGCCAGCAGCCAGAACTACAATGAGCAGTTCTTC.

This chain joins TRBV2 and TRBJ1-5; D perhaps matches TRBD1 (5 bases). CDR3 length equals 16 residues. Trimming took off 2 bases at V and 5 bases at J, with 16 bases between the two ends. Germline-derived CDR1 and CDR2 are SNHLY and FYNNEI. This CDR3 is CASSESSSLGDQPQHF. DNA of the CDR3: TGTGCCAGCAGTGAAAGTTCGAGTCTAGGGGATCAGCCCCAGCATTTT.

The chain recombines TRBV5-1 with TRBJ2-1; D gene uncertain. The germline V gene has CDR1 SGHRS and CDR2 YFSETQ. V lost 4 bases and J lost 5, with 16 bases in between. CDR3 size: 15 residues. The CDR3: CASSAMSGPDNEQFF. Written as DNA, the CDR3 is TGCGCCAGCAGCGCTATGTCTGGGCCTGACAATGAGCAGTTCTTC. The whole variable domain, filled in from reference TRBV5-1 and TRBJ2-1, reads KAGVTQTPRYLIKTRGQQVTLSCSPISGHRSVSWYQQTPGQGLQFLFEYFSETQRNKGNFPGRFSGRQFSNSRSEMNVSTLELGDSALYLCASSAMSGPDNEQFFGPGTRLTVL.

The genes are TRBV5-4 and TRBJ1-1; D is unclear. This CDR3 region has 13 residues. Germline CDR1 and CDR2: SGHNT and YYREEE (reference sequence). V shed 2 bases and J shed 3 bases, with 8 bases lying between them. CDR3 DNA sequence: TGTGCCAGCAGCTTTGGCGGTGACACTGAAGCTTTCTTT. This encodes CASSFGGDTEAFF. Complete variable domain (other parts from reference TRBV5-4 and TRBJ1-1): ETGVTQSPTHLIKTRGQQVTLRCSSQSGHNTVSWYQQALGQGPQFIFQYYREEENGRGNFPPRFSGLQFPNYSSELNVNALELDDSALYLCASSFGGDTEAFFGQGTRLTVV.

The chain recombines TRBV19 with TRBJ2-5; D is possibly TRBD1 (6 bases). Trimming pared 2 bases from V and 2 bases from J, leaving 12 bases between. CDR1 and CDR2 (germline): LNHDA, SQIVND (reference sequence). The CDR3 totals 15 residues. This CDR3 is CASSISGQQQETQYF. Written as DNA, the CDR3 is TGTGCCAGTAGTATATCCGGACAGCAACAAGAGACCCAGTACTTC.

This chain links TRBV7-2 with TRBJ1-1, with no clear D. Germline V gives CDR1 SGHTA, CDR2 FQGNSA. V lost 1 base and J lost 0, with 3 bases in between. This CDR3 spans 13 amino acids. CDR3 sequence reads: CASSLDLNTEAFF. The CDR3 nucleotides read TGTGCCAGCAGCTTAGATTTGAACACTGAAGCTTTCTTT.

As to this clone: The conserved closing phenylalanine or tryptophan is absent in this CDR3, likely reflecting a read error. The limits of the CDR3 on the DNA are not certain, so only TCRdb's listed CDR3 is given. The V call is TRBV12-5, the J call TRBJ2-7; the table gives TRBD1 as D, unverified against the DNA. CDR1 and CDR2 (germline): LGHNT, FRNRAP. The CDR3 has 9 residues if both end residues are counted. The CDR3 region is CASGFIGTA.

In this sample, this clone turned up a few times. The chain joins TRBV6-1 to TRBJ1-4, with 7 bases identical to TRBD1. From germline, CDR1 is MNHNS and CDR2 SASEGT. This CDR3 region has 13 residues. Trimming at V came to 2 bases and at J to 7 bases, leaving 1 base not matched to a gene. The CDR3 sequence: CASSEQGGEKLFF. As DNA, the CDR3 is TGTGCCAGCAGTGAACAGGGGGGTGAAAAACTGTTTTTT.

The chain carries TRBV5-1 and TRBJ2-7; TRBD1 aligns across 7 bases. Germline assignment: CDR1 SGHRS and CDR2 YFSETQ. The CDR3 is 15 amino acids. Unmatched junction bases numbered 8, after V lost 1 base and J lost 4 bases. CDR3 sequence reads: CASSLSSGGVYEQYF. The CDR3 DNA reads as TGCGCCAGCAGCTTGAGTTCAGGGGGTGTATACGAGCAGTACTTC.

J is TRBJ2-5 and V is TRBV4-2; the D gene is possibly TRBD1 (6 bases). TRBJ2-7 explains the end of the DNA better; the J call may be wrong. The V gene's germline CDR1 is LGHNA and CDR2 YNFKEQ. There are 13 residues in the CDR3. CDR3 DNA sequence: TGTGCCAGCAGCCAAACTAGGGGGAACGAGCAGTACTTC. Translating gives CASSQTRGNEQYF.

This CDR3 reads CASSVGSATDTQYF. Written as DNA, the CDR3 is TGTGCCAGTAGCGTAGGGTCGGCCACAGATACGCAGTATTTT. The chain couples TRBV19 to TRBJ2-3, with D uncertain. The CDR3 length is 14 residues. Germline loops: CDR1 LNHDA, CDR2 SQIVND (reference sequence). Trimming left V 6 bases short and J 2 bases short, with 12 bases between.

This clone was seen more than once but under ten times. The chain links TRBV18 to TRBJ1-1; no reliable D call. CDR3 length equals 13 residues. Trimming left V 8 bases short and J 3 bases short, with 13 bases between. Looked up from germline, CDR1 is KGHSH and CDR2 is LQKENI. CDR3 nucleotide sequence: TGTGCCAGCGCGTGGGCTAGCGACACTGAAGCTTTCTTT. As protein: CASAWASDTEAFF.

This rearrangement joins TRBV12-5 to TRBJ2-1; D may correspond to TRBD1 or TRBD2 (5 bases each). CDR3 length: 15 amino acids. V lost 3 bases and J 6 bases, leaving 15 bases between the germline ends. Germline CDR1 is LGHNT and CDR2 is FRNRAP. In nucleotides, the CDR3 is TGTGCTAGTGGTTTCAGGGTCGGGGCCACCAATGAGCAGTTCTTC. Translated: CASGFRVGATNEQFF.

The chain links TRBV28 to TRBJ2-5, with 7 positions matching TRBD2. Germline values: CDR1 MDHEN, CDR2 SYDVKM. The V and J ends lost 5 bases and 4 bases, in that order; junction bases with no gene match: 7. This CDR3 is built from 14 residues. The CDR3 coding sequence is TGTGCCAGCAGTCACCGACTAGCTCCAGAGACCCAGTACTTC. It specifies CASSHRLAPETQYF.

This chain connects TRBV28 to TRBJ1-2, with D possibly TRBD1 on 6 matching bases. This CDR3 contains 15 residues. Trimming left V 4 bases short and J 4 bases short, with 16 bases between. Germline V gene sequence: CDR1 MDHEN, CDR2 SYDVKM. CDR3: CASSYGYRAAYGYTF. Here the CDR3 DNA reads TGTGCCAGCAGTTACGGCTACAGGGCAGCCTATGGCTACACCTTC.